Below, 14 T cell receptor beta chains from the same sample are listed, as sequenced in a study of blood T cell repertoires in COVID-19. Generated by immunoSEQ multiplex PCR, the TCRdb table keeps only in-frame clones and is missing some. Here the sample spans about 420,000 clones, about 90% being singletons. The sequencing sample was made of peripheral blood. The source of these receptors is a man aged 18 to 29 with COVID-19, enrolled during active disease.

The chain joins TRBV6-5 to TRBJ1-6, with 10 nucleotides matching TRBD1. V lost 7 bases and J lost 10; bases outside the gene matches: 7. CDR3 length: 14 amino acids. Per germline, CDR1 MNHEY and CDR2 SVGAGI. The CDR3 region is CASKTGTGVSPLHF. As DNA, the CDR3 is TGTGCCAGCAAGACAGGGACAGGGGTATCACCCCTCCACTTT.

This clone was seen a single time. CDR3 sequence: CAISGINRDTQYF. In nucleotides, the CDR3 is TGTGCCATCAGTGGGATAAACAGAGATACGCAGTATTTT. V usage is TRBV10-3 and J usage is TRBJ2-3, with D hard to call. Germline V gene lookup returns CDR1 ENHRY and CDR2 SYGVKD. Trimming stripped 4 bases from V and 5 bases from J, with 10 bases between. CDR3 length equals 13 residues.

CDR3 nucleotides: TGTGCCAGCAGCTTGGGCGGGAGGGCCGGGAGTGAGCAGTTCTTC. The encoded protein is CASSLGGRAGSEQFF. The chain couples TRBV5-4 to TRBJ2-1, with 9 bases fitting TRBD2. Trimming removed 0 bases from V and 9 bases from J; junction bases left unmatched: 7. This CDR3 comprises 15 residues. The germline CDR1 and CDR2 sequences are SGHNT and YYREEE (reference sequence).

The chain links TRBV2 to TRBJ2-3; 11 bases agree with TRBD2. Germline V gives CDR1 SNHLY, CDR2 FYNNEI. The V and J ends lost 2 bases and 6 bases, in that order; junction bases with no gene match: 7. The CDR3 totals 16 residues. DNA for the CDR3: TGTGCCAGCAGTGAATTAGGGACTAGCGGCCTCGATACGCAGTATTTT. It translates to CASSELGTSGLDTQYF.

The chain combines TRBV5-4 with TRBJ2-7; 8 bases fit TRBD2. J gave up 1 base and V 4 bases, and 7 bases lay outside the gene matches. The V gene's germline CDR1 is SGHNT and CDR2 YYREEE (reference sequence). CDR3 length equals 15 residues. CDR3 loop: CASSPRGGLSYEQYF. The CDR3 DNA reads TGTGCCAGCAGCCCTCGGGGGGGCCTGTCCTACGAGCAGTACTTC.

This chain connects TRBV7-8 to TRBJ1-1; D remains unclear. The CDR3 spans 14 residues. The ends were cut back, 5 bases at V and 1 base at J, with 11 bases in the middle. In germline, CDR1 is SGHVS, CDR2 FQNEAQ. DNA of the CDR3: TGTGCCAGCAGCCTAGGGAGTTGGAACACTGAAGCTTTCTTT. Translating it yields CASSLGSWNTEAFF. Looking up the rest from reference TRBV7-8 and TRBJ1-1 gives the full variable domain: GAGVSQSPRYKVAKRGQDVALRCDPISGHVSLFWYQQALGQGPEFLTYFQNEAQLDKSGLPSDRFFAERPEGSVSTLKIQRTQQEDSAVYLCASSLGSWNTEAFFGQGTRLTVV.

This rearrangement joins TRBV7-6 to TRBJ2-7, with D possibly TRBD1 on 5 matching bases. Trimming took off 2 bases at V and 6 bases at J, with 20 bases between the two ends. CDR1 is SGHVS, CDR2 FNYEAQ, per germline. The CDR3 has 16 amino acids. The CDR3 sequence: CASSLTGVEGAFEQYF. The CDR3 nucleotides read TGTGCCAGCAGCTTAACTGGGGTGGAAGGGGCTTTCGAGCAGTACTTC.

The chain is built from TRBV11-3 and TRBJ1-1; 9 bases are shared with TRBD1. The length of the CDR3 is 12 residues. Germline trimming cut 4 bases from V and 8 bases from J; bases unmatched to any gene: 2. Germline V gene lookup returns CDR1 SGHNT and CDR2 YENEEA. CDR3 in amino acids: CASSWTGAEAFF. The CDR3 DNA reads TGTGCCAGCAGCTGGACAGGGGCAGAAGCTTTCTTT.

This clone was seen once. The chain joins TRBV5-1 to TRBJ2-1, with 8 nucleotides matching TRBD2. V lost 5 bases and J lost 6; bases outside the gene matches: 13. The CDR3 has 16 residues. From germline, CDR1 is SGHRS and CDR2 YFSETQ. The CDR3 is CASRHAGTSGSNEQFF. CDR3 nucleotide sequence: TGCGCCAGCAGACACGCGGGAACTAGCGGATCCAATGAGCAGTTCTTC.

This clone was detected only a few times. This rearrangement joins TRBV5-4 to TRBJ2-1, with TRBD1 identical over 8 bases. The CDR3 sequence is 17 residues long. Germline CDR1 is SGHNT and CDR2 is YYREEE (reference sequence). V trimming: 4 bases; J trimming: 3 bases; junction bases outside the gene matches: 12. The CDR3 spells CASSVGQGLSFYNEQFF. DNA for the CDR3: TGTGCCAGCAGCGTCGGACAGGGACTCTCCTTCTACAATGAGCAGTTCTTC.

The rearrangement joins TRBV11-2 to TRBJ2-7, with 10 positions matching TRBD2. This CDR3 is built from 15 residues. Trimming removed 5 bases from V and 3 bases from J; junction bases left unmatched: 7. In germline, CDR1 is SGHAT, CDR2 FQNNGV. CDR3 DNA sequence: TGTGCCAGCAGCCACCGACTAGCGGGCTACTACGAGCAGTACTTC. This gives the protein CASSHRLAGYYEQYF.

V is TRBV2 and J is TRBJ2-5; no definite D call. The germline gives CDR1 SNHLY, CDR2 FYNNEI. V lost 9 bases to trimming and J lost 2 bases, with 16 bases between them. This CDR3 region has 14 residues. The CDR3 DNA reads TGTGCCAGTAGTCGAAACACACCGCAAGAGACCCAGTACTTC. This gives the protein CASSRNTPQETQYF.

The chain recombines TRBV30 with TRBJ2-2; possibly TRBD2 for D (5 bases). Trimming shortened V by 3 bases and J by 2 bases, and 10 bases separated the two germline ends. The CDR3 is 14 amino acids. The germline V gene encodes CDR1 GTSNPN and CDR2 SVGIG (reference sequence). CDR3 in DNA: TGTGCCTGGAGCGCCGGACTTAACACCGGGGAGCTGTTTTTT. It codes for CAWSAGLNTGELFF.

J is TRBJ2-7 and V is TRBV18; 8 bases are a match to TRBD1. CDR3 length: 14 amino acids. J gave up 5 bases and V 6 bases, and 9 bases lay outside the gene matches. The germline CDR1 and CDR2 sequences are KGHSH and LQKENI. CDR3 DNA: TGTGCCAGCTCGCCCAACAGGGGGTACAACGAGCAGTACTTC. This sequence encodes CASSPNRGYNEQYF.